A single sample is the source of the 26 T cell receptor beta chains below, sequenced in a study of blood T cell repertoires in COVID-19. Profiled with immunoSEQ multiplex PCR; TCRdb holds only in-frame clones, not every one. The profile covers roughly 220,000 clones, with roughly 80% appearing a single time and less than 2.5% taken by the ten largest. Material: peripheral blood. The source is a woman aged 55-70 years with acute or convalescent COVID-19.

The gene calls are TRBV5-6 and TRBJ2-1, with no clear D. The CDR3 extends over 13 amino acids. Germline-derived CDR1 and CDR2 are SGHDT and YYEEEE. Trimming removed 5 bases at V and 6 bases at J, with 12 bases between. The DNA for the CDR3 is TGTGCCAGCAGGTTACAGATACTCAATGAGCAGTTCTTC. This encodes CASRLQILNEQFF. Filled out from reference TRBV5-6 and TRBJ2-1, the complete variable domain reads DAGVTQSPTHLIKTRGQQVTLRCSPKSGHDTVSWYQQALGQGPQFIFQYYEEEERQRGNFPDRFSGHQFPNYSSELNVNALLLGDSALYLCASRLQILNEQFFGPGTRLTVL.

A few counts support this clone. This sequence joins TRBV7-2 and TRBJ1-6; D may be TRBD1 (6 bases). CDR3 length: 15 residues. V shed 5 bases and J shed 7 bases, with 15 bases lying between them. CDR1 and CDR2 (germline): SGHTA, FQGNSA. CDR3 sequence reads: CASSISRGGNSPLHF. The CDR3 DNA reads as TGTGCCAGCAGCATCTCCCGTGGGGGCAATTCACCCCTCCACTTT. The whole variable domain, remainder taken from reference TRBV7-2 and TRBJ1-6, is GAGVSQSPSNKVTEKGKDVELRCDPISGHTALYWYRQSLGQGLEFLIYFQGNSAPDKSGLPSDRFSAERTGGSVSTLTIQRTQQEDSAVYLCASSISRGGNSPLHFGNGTRLTVT.

J is TRBJ2-7 and V is TRBV5-6, with D hard to call. There are 12 residues in the CDR3. In germline, CDR1 is SGHDT, CDR2 YYEEEE. Trimming stripped 1 base from V and 3 bases from J, with 5 bases between. The CDR3 is CASSLNSYEQYF. The CDR3 nucleotides are TGTGCCAGCAGCTTGAATAGCTACGAGCAGTACTTC.

The chain combines TRBV3-1 (or the pseudogene TRBV3-2) with TRBJ2-5; 9 bases align to TRBD2. V shed 4 bases, J shed 5 bases, and the junction held 14 bases outside the gene matches. The length of the CDR3 is 17 residues. The germline CDR1 and CDR2 sequences are LGHDT and YNNKEL (reference sequence). The CDR3 coding sequence is TGTGCCAGCAGCCCTCTAGGGGCCAGCGCGGGAGGGGAGACCCAGTACTTC. This codes for CASSPLGASAGGETQYF.

The CDR3 reads CASSSPGRGVDIQYF. The CDR3 bases are TGTGCCAGCAGTAGCCCGGGCAGGGGAGTGGACATTCAGTACTTC. This chain links TRBV6-5 with TRBJ2-4; D is perhaps TRBD1 (6 bases). The CDR3 length is 15 residues. V was clipped by 5 bases and J by 8 bases, with 19 bases between them. Germline assignment: CDR1 MNHEY and CDR2 SVGAGI.

The gene calls are TRBV10-3 and TRBJ1-2, with 11 bases lining up with TRBD1. The ends lost 8 bases at V and 8 bases at J; junction bases unmatched: 4. This CDR3 has 12 residues. Germline lookup yields CDR1 ENHRY and CDR2 SYGVKD. The CDR3 DNA sequence: TGTGCCATCGGACAGGGGGCGGGAGGCTACACCTTC. Residues: CAIGQGAGGYTF.

The J gene is TRBJ1-4, the V gene TRBV7-8; weak D call: TRBD1 (5 bases). Germline V lookup: CDR1 SGHVS, CDR2 FQNEAQ. Trimming took 8 bases from V and 10 from J, leaving 17 bases between them. The CDR3 is 13 residues long. The CDR3 is CASAFGEGTKLFF. CDR3 DNA: TGTGCCAGCGCATTTGGGGAGGGGACAAAACTGTTTTTT.

The V and J genes are TRBV30 and TRBJ1-2; D is undetermined. Germline CDR1 and CDR2: GTSNPN and SVGIG (reference sequence). This CDR3 comprises 12 residues. Trimming left V 5 bases short and J 0 bases short, with 7 bases between. In DNA, the CDR3 is TGTGCCTGGGGGGAGACTAACTATGGCTACACCTTC. This sequence encodes CAWGETNYGYTF.

V is TRBV5-1 and J is TRBJ2-3; D is undetermined. This CDR3 is 14 amino acids long. Looked up from germline, CDR1 is SGHRS and CDR2 is YFSETQ. Trimming pared 0 bases from V and 6 bases from J, leaving 11 bases between. The CDR3 nucleotides read TGCGCCAGCAGCTTGGAACTCGTCATGGATACGCAGTATTTT. Protein sequence: CASSLELVMDTQYF.

DNA for the CDR3: TGTGCCAGCAGCTTAGGAGGTACCGGGGCCAACGTCCTGACTTTC. This gives the protein CASSLGGTGANVLTF. The chain uses TRBV7-8 and TRBJ2-6; D call uncertain. The V gene lost 1 base and the J gene lost 4 bases, with 8 bases spanning the gap. Germline assignment: CDR1 SGHVS and CDR2 FQNEAQ. This CDR3 contains 15 residues.

Of note for this clone: This same CDR3 is encoded by further DNA sequences in the sample. The chain recombines TRBV6-5 with TRBJ2-2; possible D gene TRBD2, 5 bases. V lost 6 bases to trimming and J lost 0 bases, with 8 bases between them. CDR1 MNHEY and CDR2 SVGAGI come from the germline V gene. The length of the CDR3 is 14 residues. Here the CDR3 DNA reads TGTGCCAGCAGACCGGGAACGAACACCGGGGAGCTGTTTTTT. This codes for CASRPGTNTGELFF.

The gene calls are TRBV19 and TRBJ1-2, with D maybe TRBD1 (6 bases). The CDR3 has 16 amino acids. V was pared by 0 bases and J by 4 bases, with 15 bases between. Germline CDR1 LNHDA, CDR2 SQIVND (reference sequence). The DNA for the CDR3 is TGTGCCAGTAGTATAGATCCCCCGCCCAGGGGCTATGGCTACACCTTC. Protein sequence: CASSIDPPPRGYGYTF.

The chain combines TRBV19 with TRBJ1-4; D call uncertain. Germline CDR1 is LNHDA and CDR2 is SQIVND (reference sequence). Deletions cut 1 base from V and 4 bases from J, with 10 bases between. The CDR3 is made up of 15 amino acids. The CDR3 loop reads CASSIGWASNEKLFF. The CDR3, as DNA: TGTGCCAGTAGTATAGGTTGGGCGAGTAATGAAAAACTGTTTTTT.

This rearrangement joins TRBV5-1 to TRBJ2-2, with 7 bases fitting TRBD1. After removal of 4 bases from V and 8 bases from J, the junction contained 8 bases not matched to a gene. Germline V CDR1 and CDR2: SGHRS, YFSETQ. This CDR3 is 14 amino acids long. CDR3 sequence (DNA): TGCGCCAGCAGCCGAGACAGGGAAGATGGGGAGCTGTTTTTT. Encoded protein: CASSRDREDGELFF.

The chain recombines TRBV7-9 with TRBJ2-5, with D perhaps matching TRBD2 (6 bases). Germline V gene sequence: CDR1 SEHNR, CDR2 FQNEAQ (reference sequence). The CDR3 totals 13 residues. V dropped 4 bases and J dropped 7 bases, with 13 bases sitting between them. In DNA form, the CDR3 reads TGTGCCAGCAGCTACGGGACTTTAGTGACCCAGTACTTC. This translates into CASSYGTLVTQYF.

V usage is TRBV19 and J usage is TRBJ1-5; maybe TRBD1 (6 bases). Germline assignment: CDR1 LNHDA and CDR2 SQIVND (reference sequence). CDR3 length: 13 residues. Trimming shortened V by 7 bases and J by 6 bases, and 13 bases separated the two germline ends. The CDR3 region is CASTSQGVQPQHF. In DNA form, the CDR3 reads TGTGCCAGTACCTCACAGGGTGTTCAGCCCCAGCATTTT.

The chain combines TRBV30 with TRBJ2-1, with a possible D match to TRBD2 (7 bases). Looked up from germline, CDR1 is GTSNPN and CDR2 is SVGIG (reference sequence). This CDR3 is 15 amino acids long. The V gene lost 0 bases and the J gene lost 6 bases, with 15 bases spanning the gap. The CDR3 is CAWSVWGGRRNEQFF. CDR3 DNA sequence: TGTGCCTGGAGTGTATGGGGGGGGCGTCGCAATGAGCAGTTCTTC.

This chain links TRBV7-9 with TRBJ2-2; 9 nucleotides agree with TRBD2. Trimming removed 3 bases from V and 5 bases from J; junction bases left unmatched: 13. This CDR3 spans 18 amino acids. The germline gives CDR1 SEHNR, CDR2 FQNEAQ (reference sequence). CDR3 sequence reads: CASSFALWRGGRTGELFF. Written as DNA, the CDR3 is TGTGCCAGCAGCTTCGCGCTTTGGCGGGGGGGCCGGACCGGGGAGCTGTTTTTT.

V usage is TRBV3-1 (or the pseudogene TRBV3-2) and J usage is TRBJ2-5; D uncertain. V was shortened by 1 base and J by 4 bases, with 13 bases between the two germline ends. The CDR3 is made up of 15 amino acids. Germline-derived CDR1 and CDR2 are LGHDT and YNNKEL (reference sequence). CDR3 amino acids: CASSQVLGLGETQYF. The CDR3 nucleotides are TGTGCCAGCAGCCAAGTATTGGGCCTGGGAGAGACCCAGTACTTC.

The gene calls are TRBV28 and TRBJ1-4; the D is unclear. Germline CDR1 is MDHEN and CDR2 is SYDVKM. The CDR3 extends over 12 amino acids. Trimming pared 5 bases from V and 15 bases from J, leaving 16 bases between. The CDR3, as DNA: TGTGCCAGCAGTCCGGCGAACCGGGGAGTGTTTTTT. It encodes CASSPANRGVFF.

The rearrangement links TRBV5-1 to TRBJ1-4, with D unclear. Germline CDR1 and CDR2: SGHRS and YFSETQ. The CDR3 sequence is 15 residues long. Between the trimmed V and J ends, which lost 4 bases and 5 bases, there was a span of 15 bases. CDR3 residues: CASSPEEGINEKLFF. The CDR3 bases are TGCGCCAGCAGCCCCGAAGAGGGTATAAATGAAAAACTGTTTTTT.

The chain has TRBV2 and TRBJ1-5; D is undetermined. Trimming removed 6 bases at V and 4 bases at J, with 7 bases between. CDR1 SNHLY and CDR2 FYNNEI come from the germline V gene. The CDR3 length is 12 residues. The DNA for the CDR3 is TGTGCCAGCAGAAATCCAAATCAGCCCCAGCATTTT. It codes for CASRNPNQPQHF.

This clone appeared once. The genes are TRBV30 and TRBJ2-4; TRBD1 is a possible D gene (6 bases). Deletions cut 2 bases from V and 0 bases from J, with 17 bases between. Germline lookup yields CDR1 GTSNPN and CDR2 SVGIG (reference sequence). The CDR3 totals 17 residues. DNA for the CDR3: TGTGCCTGGAGTCCTTACGGACAGAACCTAGCCAAAAACATTCAGTACTTC. Translation: CAWSPYGQNLAKNIQYF.

This clone was counted a single time. The CDR3: CASSLTPGTGRFSNTEAFF. CDR3 bases: TGTGCCAGCAGCCTCACCCCCGGGACAGGGAGGTTCTCGAACACTGAAGCTTTCTTT. The genes are TRBV3-1 (or the pseudogene TRBV3-2) and TRBJ1-1, with 9 bases that match TRBD1. The CDR3 loop spans 19 amino acids. CDR1 and CDR2 from the germline V gene are LGHDT and YNNKEL (reference sequence). With 4 bases clipped from V and 1 base from J, the junction kept 16 bases outside the gene matches.

The chain is built from TRBV5-4 and TRBJ1-2, with TRBD1 matching over 7 bases. CDR1 is SGHNT and CDR2 is YYREEE in the germline V gene (reference sequence). Losses at the gene ends were 4 bases for V and 4 bases for J; bases not matched to a gene: 10. The CDR3 totals 15 residues. The CDR3 loop reads CASSVSVGTVYGYTF. CDR3 coding DNA: TGTGCCAGCAGCGTATCAGTTGGGACAGTCTATGGCTACACCTTC.

The chain employs TRBV6-5 and TRBJ1-2, with TRBD1 matching over 7 bases. In germline, CDR1 is MNHEY, CDR2 SVGAGI. J gave up 5 bases and V 0 bases, and 6 bases lay outside the gene matches. This CDR3 is 15 amino acids long. Here the CDR3 reads CASSYSSGQPYGYTF. CDR3 nucleotides: TGTGCCAGCAGTTACTCTTCGGGACAGCCATATGGCTACACCTTC.